This T cell receptor beta chain was sequenced during a study of PD-1 blockade in classical Hodgkin lymphoma. Findings and caveats of the study: Why the repertoires differ is still unclear, perhaps disease activity or prior therapy.

The germline V gene encodes CDR1 MNHEY and CDR2 SVGAGI. The CDR3 runs 13 residues. This sample's time point: newly diagnosed, previously untreated cHL patient sample. Isolation of CD4+ T cells from thawed PBMCs was performed by magnetic negative selection. In the case of this clone: Its matching antigen is unknown.

This table comes from immunoSEQ multiplex PCR, and its TCRdb copy is limited to in-frame clones, with some not included. The table lists about 15,000 clones, more than 70% of them singletons. The chain links TRBV6-5 to TRBJ2-5, with D possibly being TRBD2 (5 bases). The last part of the DNA fits TRBJ2-7 better; the J call may be wrong. The clonotype comes from a human donor with classical Hodgkin lymphoma. The sequencing sample was made of CD4+ T cells from blood. CDR3 sequence (DNA): TGTGCCAGCAGTTCGGGGATAGGCTACGAGCAGTACTTC. This gives the protein CASSSGIGYEQYF.